These 10 T cell receptor beta chains originate from one sample sequenced in a study of shared clonotypes between healthy human individuals. Assay used: immunoSEQ multiplex PCR; TCRdb lists only in-frame clones, some missing. The sample consists of fewer than 2.5 million clones, over 85% of them appearing once. Sequenced material: naive CD4+ T cells from PBMCs. Regarding subset: CD45RA+ positively selected. The receptors shown here come from a man aged 18 to 29 in good health. Some clones in this sample may be carry-over from other donors' samples.

This clone was observed a single time. The rearrangement links TRBV15 to TRBJ2-6; no reliable D call. This CDR3 has 16 residues. Germline V gene data show CDR1 as LNHNV and CDR2 as YYDKDF (reference sequence). V was pared by 0 bases and J by 0 bases, with 6 bases between. CDR3 coding DNA: TGTGCCACCAGCAGAGAATCATTCTCTGGGGCCAACGTCCTGACTTTC. It yields the protein CATSRESFSGANVLTF.

The V gene is TRBV25-1, the J gene TRBJ1-2, with no clear D. The germline V gene encodes CDR1 MGHDK and CDR2 SYGVNS. V was shortened by 4 bases and J by 2 bases, with 8 bases between the two germline ends. The CDR3 covers 13 residues. The CDR3 nucleotides are TGTGCCAGCAGTGGCCGGAGGAACTATGGCTACACCTTC. It yields the protein CASSGRRNYGYTF.

The chain uses TRBV7-3 and TRBJ2-1; 7 bases are shared with TRBD2. This CDR3 is 15 amino acids long. Germline CDR1 and CDR2: SGHTA and FQGTGA. V was pared by 4 bases and J by 4 bases, with 7 bases of the junction left unmatched. DNA of the CDR3: TGTGCCAGCAGCTACGGGGGGACCTTTTACAATGAGCAGTTCTTC. It translates to CASSYGGTFYNEQFF. Combining the CDR3 with reference TRBV7-3 and TRBJ2-1 gives the whole variable domain GAGVSQTPSNKVTEKGKYVELRCDPISGHTALYWYRQSLGQGPEFLIYFQGTGAADDSGLPNDRFFAVRPEGSVSTLKIQRTERGDSAVYLCASSYGGTFYNEQFFGPGTRLTVL.

CDR3 region: CASRKPGLAVTGELFF. In nucleotides, the CDR3 is TGTGCCAGCAGGAAACCGGGACTAGCGGTAACCGGGGAGCTGTTTTTT. The chain is built from TRBV27 and TRBJ2-2; 11 bases line up with TRBD2. The CDR3 sequence is 16 residues long. Trimming at V came to 6 bases and at J to 5 bases, leaving 8 bases not matched to a gene. Per the germline V gene, CDR1 is MNHEY and CDR2 is SMNVEV (reference sequence).

The rearrangement uses TRBV19 and TRBJ1-5, with 7 bases aligning to TRBD1. The CDR3 extends over 15 amino acids. From germline, CDR1 is LNHDA and CDR2 SQIVND (reference sequence). Unmatched junction bases numbered 5, after V lost 3 bases and J lost 3 bases. CDR3 protein: CASSIGDRDNQPQHF. DNA for the CDR3: TGTGCCAGTAGTATTGGAGACAGGGACAATCAGCCCCAGCATTTT.

The chain uses TRBV7-2 and TRBJ2-7; 14 positions agree with TRBD2. Per germline, CDR1 SGHTA and CDR2 FQGNSA. There are 16 residues in the CDR3. V shed 2 bases, J shed 6 bases, and the junction held 6 bases outside the gene matches. The CDR3 loop reads CASSLFGTSGSGEQYF. CDR3 DNA sequence: TGTGCCAGCAGCTTATTCGGGACTAGCGGGAGCGGCGAGCAGTACTTC.

This rearrangement joins TRBV4-1 to TRBJ2-3, with 11 bases lining up with TRBD2. The ends lost 4 bases at V and 4 bases at J; junction bases unmatched: 13. CDR3 length: 18 residues. Per the germline V gene, CDR1 is MGHRA and CDR2 is YSYEKL. This CDR3 is CASSPRGTSGSGADTQYF. CDR3 DNA: TGCGCCAGCAGCCCACGGGGGACTAGCGGATCGGGAGCAGATACGCAGTATTTT.

The chain uses TRBV5-1 and TRBJ2-7, with 8 bases lining up with TRBD2. The CDR3 is 18 residues long. Germline CDR1 is SGHRS and CDR2 is YFSETQ. The trim removed 0 bases at V and 7 bases at J, leaving 18 bases unmatched. The CDR3 DNA reads as TGCGCCAGCAGCTTGGAGCCTAGCGGGCACACCGCCTCGCGGGAGCAGTACTTC. This sequence encodes CASSLEPSGHTASREQYF.

About this clone: Different DNA sequences within this sample yield the same CDR3. This chain's CDR3 is CASSENTEAFF. The CDR3 nucleotides read TGTGCCAGCAGTGAGAACACTGAAGCTTTCTTT. The chain carries TRBV28 and TRBJ1-1; D is undetermined. The ends were cut back, 5 bases at V and 1 base at J, with 2 bases in the middle. Germline assignment: CDR1 MDHEN and CDR2 SYDVKM. The CDR3 runs to 11 residues.

The CDR3 region has the DNA TGTGCCAGCAGCGAGGGGACAGGGAGCACCATATATTTT. The encoded protein is CASSEGTGSTIYF. The chain employs TRBV7-9 and TRBJ1-3, with 9 bases that match TRBD1. The CDR3 spans 13 residues. Losses at the gene ends were 5 bases for V and 9 bases for J; bases not matched to a gene: 5. The germline V gene has CDR1 SEHNR and CDR2 FQNEAQ (reference sequence).